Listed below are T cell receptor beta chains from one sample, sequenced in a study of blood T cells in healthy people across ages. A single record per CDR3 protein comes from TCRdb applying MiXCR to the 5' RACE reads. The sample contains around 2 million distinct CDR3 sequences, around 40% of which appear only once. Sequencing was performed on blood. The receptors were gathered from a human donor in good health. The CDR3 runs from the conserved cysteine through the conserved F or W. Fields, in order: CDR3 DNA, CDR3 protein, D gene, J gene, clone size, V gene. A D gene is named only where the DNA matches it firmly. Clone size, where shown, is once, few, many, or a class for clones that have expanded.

TGCGCCAGCAGCTTGGGGGGCCAAGAGCAGTTCTTC,CASSLGGQEQFF,.,TRBJ2-1,.,TRBV5-1
TGCGCCAGCAGCTTGGGTGGCACCCTCCAAGAGACCCAGTACTTC,CASSLGGTLQETQYF,.,TRBJ2-5,.,TRBV5-1
TGCAGTGCTAGCCCGGGACTAGCGGGGGCTAGATACACAGATACGCAGTATTTT,CSASPGLAGARYTDTQYF,TRBD2,TRBJ2-3,.,TRBV20-1
TGTGCCAGCAGCCACCGCCTCGGAGGGCGGGGGGACCAAGAGACCCAGTACTTC,CASSHRLGGRGDQETQYF,TRBD2,TRBJ2-5,.,TRBV3-1
TGTGCCAGCAGCTTCGTAACAGGGGATCAAGAGACCCAGTACTTC,CASSFVTGDQETQYF,TRBD1,TRBJ2-5,once,TRBV7-9
TGTGCCAGCAGTCCAAGGGGGATCTTAGCTAACTATGGCTACACCTTC,CASSPRGILANYGYTF,.,TRBJ1-2,few,TRBV12-3/TRBV12-4
TGCAGCGTTGAGCCCAGGGTGGGGGACACTGAAGCTTTCTTT,CSVEPRVGDTEAFF,.,TRBJ1-1,.,TRBV29-1
TGTGCCACCAGCAGAGAGCCCGGGGACTACGAGCAGTACTTC,CATSREPGDYEQYF,.,TRBJ2-7,once,TRBV15
TGTGCCAGCAGCCGCGGACGGGGGGGCAACAATGAGCAGTTCTTC,CASSRGRGGNNEQFF,TRBD2,TRBJ2-1,.,TRBV3-1
TGTGCCAGCAGCTTGGCTTTACAGCCTCCGGGGCGTTATGGCTACACCTTC,CASSLALQPPGRYGYTF,.,TRBJ1-2,.,TRBV5-6
TGTGCCAGCAGTTATTCCTCGTTCGGCGATACGCAGTATTTT,CASSYSSFGDTQYF,.,TRBJ2-3,.,TRBV6-6
TGTGCCAGCAGCTTGTACGGTCGCAGCTCCTACAATGAGCAGTTCTTC,CASSLYGRSSYNEQFF,.,TRBJ2-1,.,TRBV5-6
TGCAGTGCGGGCCGGGATTTGAACACTGAAGCTTTCTTT,CSAGRDLNTEAFF,.,TRBJ1-1,.,TRBV20-1
TGCAGTGCAGGGGGCCATGGCTACACCTTC,CSAGGHGYTF,TRBD1,TRBJ1-2,.,TRBV20-1
TGCAGTGCCCGACAGGCTAATCAGCCCCAGCATTTT,CSARQANQPQHF,.,TRBJ1-5,.,TRBV20-1
TGTGCCAGCTCCCCGGGACTAGCGAGGAACGAGCAGTACTTC,CASSPGLARNEQYF,TRBD2,TRBJ2-7,.,TRBV12-3/TRBV12-4
TGCAGCGTGGGACAGATCCTACTGAAGACCCAGTACTTC,CSVGQILLKTQYF,TRBD1,TRBJ2-5,few,TRBV29-1
TGTGCCAGCAGCACTCAGGGATTGGGTCAGCCCCAGCATTTT,CASSTQGLGQPQHF,.,TRBJ1-5,.,TRBV11-2
TGTGCCAGCAGTTCGTGGGACAGGGACAATGAGCAGTTCTTC,CASSSWDRDNEQFF,TRBD1,TRBJ2-1,few,TRBV12-3/TRBV12-4
TGTGCCACCAGCAGAGACGGTACCGGATTGTTCTTC,CATSRDGTGLFF,.,TRBJ2-1,.,TRBV15
TGTGCCGGTTCTTTGGGCGATACGCAGTATTTT,CAGSLGDTQYF,.,TRBJ2-3,few,TRBV2
TGTGCCAGCAGCCCCGAGGGGACGAATAACTATGGCTACACCTTC,CASSPEGTNNYGYTF,.,TRBJ1-2,few,TRBV5-6
TGTGCCAGCAGTTGGAGTTCATATTCACCCTCCTACGAGCAGTACTTC,CASSWSSYSPSYEQYF,.,TRBJ2-7,.,TRBV28
TGTGCCAGTAGTATAGAGTCAAGTTATCAGCCCCAGCATTTT,CASSIESSYQPQHF,.,TRBJ1-5,.,TRBV19
TGCAGCGTGCCGGGACTAGCGGGGGTAAATGAGCAGTTCTTC,CSVPGLAGVNEQFF,TRBD2,TRBJ2-1,.,TRBV29-1
TGTGCCAGCAGCTTAGTGGGTGGTACGCAGTATTTT,CASSLVGGTQYF,.,TRBJ2-3,many,TRBV7-2
TGTGCCAGCAGTTTATCGGGGACAGGGGCCCAGCAGACCCAGTACTTC,CASSLSGTGAQQTQYF,TRBD1,TRBJ2-5,.,TRBV27
TGTGCCAGCAGTGAATGGGTGGGGAGCAAAAACATTCAGTACTTC,CASSEWVGSKNIQYF,.,TRBJ2-4,.,TRBV6-1
TGTGCCAGCAGAGTCGGACAGGATAACAATCAGCCCCAGCATTTT,CASRVGQDNNQPQHF,TRBD1,TRBJ1-5,.,TRBV2
TGCGCCAGCAGCTTGGGGGTCCGGAACACCGGGGAGCTGTTTTTT,CASSLGVRNTGELFF,.,TRBJ2-2,.,TRBV5-1
TGTGCCAGCATGCGGCGGGGGGAGGGGAATGAGCAGTTCTTC,CASMRRGEGNEQFF,TRBD2,TRBJ2-1,.,TRBV2
TGTGCCAGCAGCCCTGAGCGGACCCGAGGCTACGAGCAGTACTTC,CASSPERTRGYEQYF,.,TRBJ2-7,.,TRBV7-2
TGTGCCAGTAAGGGGGCACAGGGGTCAACAAGGAGCAGTCAGCCCCAGCATTTT,CASKGAQGSTRSSQPQHF,TRBD1,TRBJ1-5,.,TRBV6-1
TGTGCCGGCAGCCTAGGGGCGGGGGACACCGGGGAGCTGTTTTTT,CAGSLGAGDTGELFF,TRBD2,TRBJ2-2,.,TRBV7-2
TGTGCCAGCAGCTTTGGGACGGACCATGGCTACACCTTC,CASSFGTDHGYTF,.,TRBJ1-2,.,TRBV5-5
TGCAGTGCTAGAGACCCGATAATTGTAAGATATGGCTACACCTTC,CSARDPIIVRYGYTF,.,TRBJ1-2,few,TRBV20-1
TGTGCCAGCAGCGCCACGGAGGGTGAGGGCTACACCTTC,CASSATEGEGYTF,.,TRBJ1-2,few,TRBV9
TGCGCCAGCAGCCAACCAAGCATGGTCAGGGCGACGAATGAGCAGTTCTTC,CASSQPSMVRATNEQFF,.,TRBJ2-1,.,TRBV4-1
TGCAGTGCTAGAGGCGGGTCGACTTACTATGGCTACACCTTC,CSARGGSTYYGYTF,.,TRBJ1-2,few,TRBV20-1
TGTGCCAGCAGCTTGGTTATGGGACCAACCTACAATGAGCAGTTCTTC,CASSLVMGPTYNEQFF,.,TRBJ2-1,.,TRBV5-6
TGCAGTGCTAGCCATCCCGGGACAGTCTACACCGGGGAGCTGTTTTTT,CSASHPGTVYTGELFF,TRBD1,TRBJ2-2,few,TRBV20-1
TGTGCCAGCAGCCCGGACGGGGGTAGGGAGCAGTACTTC,CASSPDGGREQYF,.,TRBJ2-7,.,TRBV4-2
TGTGCCAGCAGCCCTGCCAGCCATTCACCCCTCCACTTT,CASSPASHSPLHF,.,TRBJ1-6,few,TRBV11-2